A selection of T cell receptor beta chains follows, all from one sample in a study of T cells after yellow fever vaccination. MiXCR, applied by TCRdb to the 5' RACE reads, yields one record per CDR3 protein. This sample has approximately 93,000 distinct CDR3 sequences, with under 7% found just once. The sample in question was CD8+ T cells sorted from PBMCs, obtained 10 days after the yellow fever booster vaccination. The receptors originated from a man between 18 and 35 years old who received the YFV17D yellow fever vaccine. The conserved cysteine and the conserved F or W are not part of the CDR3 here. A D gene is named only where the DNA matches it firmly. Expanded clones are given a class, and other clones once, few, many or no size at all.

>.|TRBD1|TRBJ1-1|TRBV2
ACRWWAQGMNTEAF
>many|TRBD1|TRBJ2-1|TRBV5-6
ASSLGQGLSIDEQF
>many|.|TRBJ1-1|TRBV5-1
ASKEPRVGDTEAF
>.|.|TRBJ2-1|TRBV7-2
ASSLEGRGRLLRHEQF
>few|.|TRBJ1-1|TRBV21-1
ASDNRTTTTNTEAF
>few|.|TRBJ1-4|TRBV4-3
ASSRYQGEKLF
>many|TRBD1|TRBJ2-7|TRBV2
ASSGPLGQGSSYYEQY
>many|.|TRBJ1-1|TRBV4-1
ASTTGTEAF
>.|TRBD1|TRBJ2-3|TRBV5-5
ASSSDPGQGVLDTQY
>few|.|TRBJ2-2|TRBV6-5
ASSPDLGTGELF
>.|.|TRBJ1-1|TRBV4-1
ASSQEPGMNTEAF
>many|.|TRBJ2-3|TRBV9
ASSARGNGGTDTQY
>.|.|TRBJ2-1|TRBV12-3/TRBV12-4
ASSLGRLSNEQF
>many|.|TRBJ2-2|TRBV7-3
ASSLGVLPNTGELF
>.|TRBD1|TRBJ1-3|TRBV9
ASSVAYRQGANTIY
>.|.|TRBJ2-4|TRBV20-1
SARAPRELNIQY
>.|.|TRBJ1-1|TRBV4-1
ASRFTMNTEAF
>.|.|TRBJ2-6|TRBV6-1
ASSARGTGANVLT
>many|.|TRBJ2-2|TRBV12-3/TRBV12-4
ASSFQRTNTGELF
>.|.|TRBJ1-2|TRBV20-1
SARVSSHNYGYT
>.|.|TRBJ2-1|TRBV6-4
ASSPTGRIYNEQF
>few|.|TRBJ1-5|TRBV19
ASSIAGPGQPQH
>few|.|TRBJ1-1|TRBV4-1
ASSHVGTHGTEAF
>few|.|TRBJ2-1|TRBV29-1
SCTRDLQF